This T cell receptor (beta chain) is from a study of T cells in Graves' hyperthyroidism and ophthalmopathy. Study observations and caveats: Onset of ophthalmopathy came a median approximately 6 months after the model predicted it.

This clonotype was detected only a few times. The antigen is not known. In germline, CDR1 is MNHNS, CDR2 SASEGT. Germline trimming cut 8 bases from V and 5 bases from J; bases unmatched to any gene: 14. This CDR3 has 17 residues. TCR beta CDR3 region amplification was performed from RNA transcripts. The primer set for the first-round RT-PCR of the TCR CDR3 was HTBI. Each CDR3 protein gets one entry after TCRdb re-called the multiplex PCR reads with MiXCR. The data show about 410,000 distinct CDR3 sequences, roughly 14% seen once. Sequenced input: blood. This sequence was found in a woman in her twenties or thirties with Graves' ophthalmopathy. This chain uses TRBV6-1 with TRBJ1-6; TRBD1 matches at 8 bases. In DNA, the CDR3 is TGTGCCAGCGGACAACCTTCCGGGACAGGAAATAATTCACCCCTCCACTTT. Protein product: CASGQPSGTGNNSPLHF.